This TCR beta chain was recovered during a study of OX40 agonist ivuxolimab in advanced cancers. Study results and caveats: The 0.1-3.0 mg/kg partial responders had among the lowest clonal expansion.

Data came from immunoSEQ multiplex PCR; TCRdb stores just in-frame clones and leaves some out. The data hold 55,000 to 65,000 clones, with 70% to 90% observed a single time. V shed 4 bases, J shed 3 bases, and the junction held 7 bases outside the gene matches. Germline lookup yields CDR1 ENHRY and CDR2 SYGVKD. The CDR3 sequence is 15 residues long. As for this clone: What it binds is not known.

This clonotype was sampled from an adult with an advanced solid tumor such as melanoma, head and neck, liver or kidney cancer. This specimen was CD4+ or CD8+ T cells sorted from blood, taken in a trial of the OX40 agonist ivuxolimab. This chain links TRBV10-3 with TRBJ2-5; 8 bases map to TRBD1. The CDR3 nucleotides are TGTGCCATCAGTGGGCGCACAGGGGGAAAAGAGACCCAGTACTTC. It is translated as CAISGRTGGKETQYF.